This T cell receptor (beta chain) was captured by sequencing in a study of T cells in Graves' hyperthyroidism and ophthalmopathy. The germline V gene encodes CDR1 SGHDT and CDR2 YYEEEE. V lost 2 bases and J lost 5; bases outside the gene matches: 10. The CDR3 spans 17 residues. TCR beta CDR3 sequences were amplified from RNA transcripts. With the HTBI primer set, the TCR CDR3 went through a first round of RT-PCR. From the multiplex PCR reads, TCRdb called clonotypes with MiXCR, one entry per CDR3 protein. The sample has 480,000 or so distinct CDR3 sequences; 40% to 55% are singletons. The clonotype originates from an adult woman with Graves' disease, either hyperthyroidism or ophthalmopathy (not recorded which). The sequencing input was peripheral blood or thyroid tissue (not recorded which). The chain has TRBV5-6 and TRBJ1-6; TRBD1 agrees at 7 bases. The CDR3 coding sequence is TGTGCCAGCAGCTTACCAGCCGGGACAGCGGATAATTCACCCCTCCACTTT. This codes for CASSLPAGTADNSPLHF.